This is a list of T cell receptor beta chains from one sample in a study of human T cells and chemical hapten exposure. MiXCR, run by TCRdb on the RACE reads, gives a single entry per CDR3 protein. There are about 380,000 distinct CDR3 sequences in the sample; about 5.1% occur only once, and 2% to 3% lies in the top ten. Sequencing was performed on whole blood, taken in connection with sensitization to the hapten diphenylcyclopropenone (DPC). The receptors originated from a woman aged 45-65 years with alopecia areata. Some clones in this sample may be carry-over from other donors' samples. CDR3s include the opening cysteine and the closing phenylalanine or tryptophan. The order of the fields is clone size, D gene, J gene, V gene, CDR3 protein, CDR3 DNA. A D gene is named only where the DNA matches it firmly. A row's size may be missing; if present it is once, few, many or a size class.

.,.,TRBJ1-2,TRBV5-6,CASTPTGQSGDGYIF,TGTGCCAGCACCCCCACAGGACAATCGGGGGATGGCTACATCTTC
many,TRBD1,TRBJ1-2,TRBV20-1,CSATEGQGAYGYTF,TGCAGTGCTACAGAAGGACAGGGGGCTTATGGCTACACCTTC
many,.,TRBJ1-6,TRBV6-5,CASSYRPTGGGSPLHF,TGTGCCAGCAGTTACCGCCCGACAGGCGGGGGATCACCCCTCCACTTT
.,.,TRBJ1-1,TRBV9,CASSVGPGRNTEAFF,TGTGCCAGCAGCGTAGGTCCAGGGCGGAACACTGAAGCTTTCTTT
many,TRBD2,TRBJ2-5,TRBV7-2,CASSFPSGSPETQYF,TGTGCCAGCAGCTTCCCTAGCGGGAGCCCAGAGACCCAGTACTTC
many,.,TRBJ1-4,TRBV6-1,CASSGGGASDAKLFF,TGTGCCAGCAGTGGTGGTGGGGCGAGTGATGCAAAACTGTTTTTT
.,.,TRBJ1-5,TRBV21-1,CASSKGGQGQSNQPQHF,TGTGCCAGCAGCAAGGGTGGACAGGGACAAAGCAATCAGCCCCAGCATTTT
many,.,TRBJ1-2,TRBV5-1,CASSLDPGLSYGYTF,TGCGCCAGCAGCTTGGATCCGGGCCTTTCTTATGGCTACACCTTC
many,.,TRBJ1-1,TRBV20-1,CSASGGWSTEAFF,TGCAGTGCTAGTGGGGGGTGGAGCACTGAAGCTTTCTTT
many,.,TRBJ2-7,TRBV20-1,CSAPGGDEQYF,TGCAGTGCCCCCGGAGGCGACGAGCAGTACTTC
many,.,TRBJ2-3,TRBV4-2,CASRPLASDTQYF,TGTGCCAGCAGACCATTGGCCTCAGATACGCAGTATTTT
.,TRBD2,TRBJ2-3,TRBV7-2,CASSTGTTTDTQYF,TGTGCCAGCAGCACCGGGACTACCACAGATACGCAGTATTTT
.,.,TRBJ2-7,TRBV5-1,CASSSQNPGEQYF,TGCGCCAGCAGCTCCCAAAACCCGGGGGAGCAGTACTTC
.,.,TRBJ1-5,TRBV10-2,CASSEGRANQPQHF,TGCGCCAGCAGTGAGGGTAGGGCTAATCAGCCCCAGCATTTT
few,TRBD1,TRBJ1-1,TRBV18,CASSPGQAGAEAFF,TGTGCCAGCTCACCCGGACAGGCGGGGGCTGAAGCTTTCTTT
.,.,TRBJ1-1,TRBV2,CASSEVRTSEAFF,TGTGCCAGCAGTGAAGTAAGGACATCAGAAGCTTTCTTT
few,.,TRBJ2-1,TRBV28,CASVSIGNEQFF,TGTGCCTCAGTTTCGATCGGGAATGAGCAGTTCTTC
few,.,TRBJ2-1,TRBV12-3/TRBV12-4,CASSSVGLIYNEQFF,TGTGCCAGCAGTTCCGTCGGACTAATCTACAATGAGCAGTTCTTC
.,TRBD2,TRBJ2-1,TRBV7-9,CASSAGLAEYNEQFF,TGTGCCAGCAGCGCCGGACTAGCGGAGTACAATGAGCAGTTCTTC
many,.,TRBJ2-1,TRBV5-8,CASSVTVNEQFF,TGTGCCAGCAGCGTGACAGTCAATGAGCAGTTCTTC
few,.,TRBJ1-6,TRBV6-5,CASSYSAGRSYNSPLHF,TGTGCCAGCAGTTACTCAGCAGGGAGGTCCTATAATTCACCCCTCCACTTT
few,TRBD2,TRBJ2-1,TRBV12-3/TRBV12-4,CASSPGLAGVTSYNEQFF,TGTGCCAGCAGTCCCGGACTAGCGGGGGTCACCTCCTACAATGAGCAGTTCTTC
few,.,TRBJ2-2,TRBV12-3/TRBV12-4,CASSLGASGELFF,TGTGCCAGCAGTTTAGGAGCGTCCGGGGAGCTGTTTTTT
few,TRBD2,TRBJ2-3,TRBV20-1,CRPRDGRAPDTQYF,TGCAGACCCCGCGACGGGAGGGCCCCAGATACGCAGTATTTT
many,.,TRBJ2-5,TRBV15,CATSPHPSETQYF,TGTGCCACCAGCCCCCACCCTTCAGAGACCCAGTACTTC
.,.,TRBJ2-3,TRBV12-3/TRBV12-4,CASISGTSTDTQYF,TGTGCCAGCATTTCCGGGACTAGCACAGATACGCAGTATTTT
many,.,TRBJ2-1,TRBV29-1,CSATDGSNEQFF,TGCAGCGCCACCGACGGTTCCAATGAGCAGTTCTTC
many,.,TRBJ2-7,TRBV6-5,CASSYRYEQYF,TGTGCCAGCAGTTATAGATACGAGCAGTACTTC
few,.,TRBJ2-7,TRBV27,CASSPQGGLEQYF,TGTGCCAGCAGCCCACAGGGAGGACTTGAACAGTACTTC
many,.,TRBJ2-5,TRBV29-1,CSVGRGRETQYF,TGCAGCGTTGGCAGGGGCAGAGAGACCCAGTACTTC
few,TRBD1,TRBJ1-6,TRBV6-5,CGSRDRKGNNSPLHF,TGTGGCAGCCGGGACAGGAAGGGGAATAATTCACCCCTCCACTTT
few,.,TRBJ2-1,TRBV7-8,CASSLDLYNEQFF,TGTGCCAGCAGCTTAGACCTATACAATGAGCAGTTCTTC
.,.,TRBJ2-1,TRBV29-1,CSVLSNEQFF,TGCAGCGTTCTCTCGAATGAGCAGTTCTTC
many,.,TRBJ2-1,TRBV6-6,CASTLGPHNEQFF,TGTGCCAGCACCCTCGGGCCACACAATGAGCAGTTCTTC
many,.,TRBJ1-1,TRBV5-1,CASSLDSGGPEAFF,TGCGCCAGCAGCTTGGATTCTGGAGGGCCTGAAGCTTTCTTT
many,.,TRBJ1-2,TRBV20-1,CSASRTNYGYTF,TGCAGTGCTAGCCGCACCAACTATGGCTACACCTTC
many,.,TRBJ2-2,TRBV6-6,CACTGSTGELFF,TGTGCCTGCACGGGGAGCACCGGGGAGCTGTTTTTT